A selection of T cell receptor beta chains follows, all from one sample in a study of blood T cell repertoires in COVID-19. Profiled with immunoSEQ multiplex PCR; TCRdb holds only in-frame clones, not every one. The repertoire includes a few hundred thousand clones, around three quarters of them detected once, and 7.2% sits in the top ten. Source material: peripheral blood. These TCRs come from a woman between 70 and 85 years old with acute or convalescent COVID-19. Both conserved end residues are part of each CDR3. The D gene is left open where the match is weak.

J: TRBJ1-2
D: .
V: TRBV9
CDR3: CASSGDVGAVGGYTF

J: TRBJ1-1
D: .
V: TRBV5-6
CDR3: CASSRNTEAFF

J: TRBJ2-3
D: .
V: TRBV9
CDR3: CASSVDRVSTDTQYF

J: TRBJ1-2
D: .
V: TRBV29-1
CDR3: CSVQTGSYGYTF

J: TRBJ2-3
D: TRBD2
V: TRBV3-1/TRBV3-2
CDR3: CASSPSGGANTQYF

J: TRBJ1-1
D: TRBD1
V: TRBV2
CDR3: CASNRDSTEAFF

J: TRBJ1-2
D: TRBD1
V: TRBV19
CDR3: CASSDGRGPYGYTF

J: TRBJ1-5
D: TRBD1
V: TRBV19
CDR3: CASSTNGQGGINQPQHF

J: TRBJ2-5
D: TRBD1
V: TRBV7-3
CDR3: CASSKNGQGEGETQYF

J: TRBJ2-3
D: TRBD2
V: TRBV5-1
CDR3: CASSSGLAGDGADTQYF

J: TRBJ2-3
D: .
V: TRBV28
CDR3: CASRGDYTQYF

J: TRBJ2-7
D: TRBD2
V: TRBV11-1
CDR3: CASSPRLATYEQYF

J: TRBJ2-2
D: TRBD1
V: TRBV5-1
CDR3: CASRQQGAANTGELFF

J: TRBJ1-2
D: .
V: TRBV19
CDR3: CASTNREWANYGYTF

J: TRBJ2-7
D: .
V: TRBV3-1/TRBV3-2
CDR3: CASSQSGPYEQYF